These 31 T cell receptor beta chains share one sample of origin, sequenced in a study of blood T cell repertoires in COVID-19. TCRdb's table, derived via immunoSEQ multiplex PCR, lists solely in-frame clones and lacks some. The sample records about 170,000 clones, around 80% being singletons. Sequencing used peripheral blood. Receptors were obtained from a woman in her seventies with COVID-19, enrolled during active disease.

The chain joins TRBV20-1 to TRBJ1-1; D ambiguous. The length of the CDR3 is 13 residues. Between the trimmed V and J ends, which lost 3 bases and 0 bases, there was a span of 8 bases. Germline V gene sequence: CDR1 DFQATT, CDR2 SNEGSKA (reference sequence). This CDR3 reads CSASGRLNTEAFF. CDR3 bases: TGCAGTGCTAGTGGGCGGCTGAACACTGAAGCTTTCTTT.

This clone was seen only a few times. The chain links TRBV2 to TRBJ1-2, with no clear D. The CDR3 has 14 amino acids. Trimming cost V 4 bases and J 4 bases, with 13 bases left between them. Germline V gene sequence: CDR1 SNHLY, CDR2 FYNNEI. CDR3 in DNA: TGTGCCAGCAGTGCCGACACAACAATCTATGGCTACACCTTC. Translation: CASSADTTIYGYTF.

This CDR3 is CASSLQGMNTEAFF. The CDR3 coding sequence is TGTGCCAGCAGTTTACAGGGAATGAACACTGAAGCTTTCTTT. V and J are TRBV28 and TRBJ1-1; D is possibly TRBD1 (5 bases). The V and J ends lost 2 bases and 0 bases respectively, with 7 bases between them. Germline V gene sequence: CDR1 MDHEN, CDR2 SYDVKM. The CDR3 totals 14 residues.

V and J are TRBV29-1 and TRBJ1-2; perhaps TRBD1 as D (6 bases). The V gene's germline CDR1 is SQVTM and CDR2 ANQGSEA. The CDR3 covers 12 residues. Trimming pared 5 bases from V and 8 bases from J, leaving 15 bases between. DNA of the CDR3: TGCAGCGTTAGACAGGTGCCGAGGGGCTACACCTTC. Protein product: CSVRQVPRGYTF. The complete variable domain, with remaining parts taken from reference TRBV29-1 and TRBJ1-2, reads SAVISQKPSRDICQRGTSLTIQCQVDSQVTMMFWYRQQPGQSLTLIATANQGSEATYESGFVIDKFPISRPNLTFSTLTVSNMSPEDSSIYLCSVRQVPRGYTFGSGTRLTVV.

CDR3 amino acids: CASSAGWETQYF. The CDR3 DNA is TGTGCCAGCAGTGCCGGGTGGGAGACCCAGTACTTC. The chain combines TRBV2 with TRBJ2-5; D uncertain. Germline CDR1 and CDR2: SNHLY and FYNNEI. Trimming took off 4 bases at V and 5 bases at J, with 8 bases between the two ends. The CDR3 runs to 12 residues.

The V and J genes are TRBV7-3 and TRBJ1-1, with TRBD1 matching 8 bases. The CDR3 is 14 amino acids. V trimming: 3 bases; J trimming: 3 bases; junction bases outside the gene matches: 3. Germline-derived CDR1 and CDR2 are SGHTA and FQGTGA. CDR3 in DNA: TGTGCCAGCAGCTTCAGGGGGCCGGACACTGAAGCTTTCTTT. It is translated as CASSFRGPDTEAFF.

The V call is TRBV2, the J call TRBJ1-3, with D uncertain. The germline V gene has CDR1 SNHLY and CDR2 FYNNEI. The CDR3 has 13 amino acids. V gave up 8 bases and J gave up 0 bases, with 8 bases separating them. DNA for the CDR3: TGTGCCAGCTGGGAGTACTCTGGAAACACCATATATTTT. This codes for CASWEYSGNTIYF.

The CDR3 DNA reads as TGTGCCATCAGTGAGTCGGAGGGGGCGACCGAAGCTTTCTTT. Amino acids: CAISESEGATEAFF. The V and J genes are TRBV10-3 and TRBJ1-1; TRBD1 agrees at 7 bases. The CDR3 totals 14 residues. The trim removed 0 bases at V and 8 bases at J, leaving 6 bases unmatched. The germline V gene has CDR1 ENHRY and CDR2 SYGVKD.

This clone was counted only a few times. V and J are TRBV27 and TRBJ1-4; TRBD1 aligns across 10 bases. Germline CDR1 MNHEY, CDR2 SMNVEV (reference sequence). This CDR3 spans 17 amino acids. Losses at the gene ends were 7 bases for V and 1 base for J; bases not matched to a gene: 9. CDR3 nucleotides: TGTGCCAGCACCACAGGACAGGGGGGAATAACTAATGAAAAACTGTTTTTT. It yields the protein CASTTGQGGITNEKLFF.

This clone was observed a single time. The V call is TRBV19, the J call TRBJ1-2, with 7 positions matching TRBD1. Trimming cost V 7 bases and J 7 bases; bases outside gene matches: 9. Germline-derived CDR1 and CDR2 are LNHDA and SQIVND (reference sequence). The CDR3 loop spans 13 amino acids. The CDR3 loop reads CASKEKGASGYTF. The CDR3 bases are TGTGCCAGTAAGGAAAAGGGGGCCAGTGGCTACACCTTC. The whole variable domain, remainder taken from reference TRBV19 and TRBJ1-2, is DGGITQSPKYLFRKEGQNVTLSCEQNLNHDAMYWYRQDPGQGLRLIYYSQIVNDFQKGDIAEGYSVSREKKESFPLTVTSAQKNPTAFYLCASKEKGASGYTFGSGTRLTVV.

V gene TRBV5-1 combines with J gene TRBJ2-3; no reliable D call. Germline V CDR1 and CDR2: SGHRS, YFSETQ. Trimming removed 0 bases at V and 0 bases at J, with 11 bases between. The CDR3 is made up of 16 amino acids. DNA of the CDR3: TGCGCCAGCAGCTTGGCTCGGCGGCACAGCACAGATACGCAGTATTTT. This translates into CASSLARRHSTDTQYF.

This clone occurred once. This chain links TRBV7-9 with TRBJ2-3; 11 positions agree with TRBD1. This CDR3 is 15 amino acids long. After removal of 5 bases from V and 2 bases from J, the junction contained 3 bases not matched to a gene. From germline, CDR1 is SEHNR and CDR2 FQNEAQ (reference sequence). The chain's CDR3 is CASSRGQGDTDTQYF. Written as DNA, the CDR3 is TGTGCCAGCAGCCGGGGACAGGGGGACACAGATACGCAGTATTTT.

J is TRBJ2-7 and V is TRBV19, with 10 nucleotides matching TRBD2. Trimming at V came to 0 bases and at J to 4 bases, leaving 3 bases not matched to a gene. Germline lookup yields CDR1 LNHDA and CDR2 SQIVND (reference sequence). The CDR3 is 15 amino acids. CDR3 coding DNA: TGTGCCAGTAGTATAGAATCTAGCGGGAGATACGAGCAGTACTTC. Protein sequence: CASSIESSGRYEQYF.

The chain uses TRBV3-1 (or the pseudogene TRBV3-2) and TRBJ2-6; D gene unclear. Germline V gene lookup returns CDR1 LGHDT and CDR2 YNNKEL (reference sequence). The CDR3 length is 14 residues. Trimming took off 6 bases at V and 0 bases at J, with 6 bases between the two ends. This CDR3 reads CASRRSSGANVLTF. The CDR3 DNA is TGTGCCAGCAGACGTAGCTCTGGGGCCAACGTCCTGACTTTC.

The chain uses TRBV14 and TRBJ2-4; 9 bases align to TRBD2. Germline lookup yields CDR1 SGHDN and CDR2 FVKESK. V shed 0 bases, J shed 0 bases, and the junction held 9 bases outside the gene matches. The CDR3 is made up of 19 amino acids. CDR3 amino acids: CASSQDGYSGSGAKNIQYF. CDR3 nucleotide sequence: TGTGCCAGCAGCCAAGACGGGTATAGCGGGAGCGGAGCCAAAAACATTCAGTACTTC.

This CDR3 is CAILSPTQYF. CDR3 nucleotide sequence: TGTGCCATCCTAAGTCCGACGCAGTATTTT. This chain links TRBV6-5 with TRBJ2-3; no clear D. Germline V gene data show CDR1 as MNHEY and CDR2 as SVGAGI. The CDR3 sequence is 10 residues long. V gave up 10 bases and J gave up 9 bases, with 11 bases separating them.

The table lists this clone with a count of one. The rearrangement joins TRBV18 to TRBJ2-7; TRBD1 matches 7 bases. The CDR3 covers 14 residues. Germline V lookup: CDR1 KGHSH, CDR2 LQKENI. V dropped 3 bases and J dropped 2; count of bases not matched to a gene: 4. CDR3 bases: TGTGCCAGCTCACCTCGCCAGGGGGCCTACGAGCAGTACGTC. Translation: CASSPRQGAYEQYV.

V is TRBV6-5 and J is TRBJ1-1; no firm D call. Deletions cut 6 bases from V and 4 bases from J, with 12 bases between. The length of the CDR3 is 13 residues. CDR1 and CDR2 from the germline V gene are MNHEY and SVGAGI. CDR3 in amino acids: CASRTGRRTEAFF. The DNA for the CDR3 is TGTGCCAGCAGAACCGGGAGGCGCACTGAAGCTTTCTTT.

This chain uses TRBV7-2 with TRBJ2-5; tentative D call: TRBD2 (6 bases). The CDR3 runs 13 residues. Germline lookup yields CDR1 SGHTA and CDR2 FQGNSA. V was trimmed by 3 bases and J by 4 bases, leaving 9 bases between them. CDR3 nucleotide sequence: TGTGCCAGCAGCTTGGACTATTTAGAGACCCAGTACTTC. Amino acid sequence: CASSLDYLETQYF.

The V and J genes are TRBV18 and TRBJ2-5; 9 bases fit TRBD1. This CDR3 is built from 15 residues. The J segment lost 5 bases and the V segment lost 4 bases, leaving 8 bases of the junction unmatched. Germline CDR1 reads KGHSH; CDR2 reads LQKENI. For the CDR3, the DNA is TGTGCCAGCTCACTCCGATCTACAGGGGGCGAGACCCAGTACTTC. Its protein is CASSLRSTGGETQYF.

This sequence joins TRBV19 and TRBJ2-7, with D possibly TRBD1 on 8 matching bases. The V end was cut by 5 bases, the J end by 4 bases, with 15 bases between. Germline V gene sequence: CDR1 LNHDA, CDR2 SQIVND (reference sequence). This CDR3 is 14 amino acids long. The CDR3 protein is CASSLQGGLYEQYF. DNA for the CDR3: TGTGCCAGTAGTCTACAGGGGGGGCTTTACGAGCAGTACTTC.

The chain links TRBV11-2 to TRBJ1-4, with D possibly matching TRBD1 (6 bases). V gave up 2 bases and J gave up 8 bases, with 12 bases separating them. CDR1 and CDR2 (germline): SGHAT, FQNNGV. The CDR3 is 14 amino acids. CDR3 protein: CASSLRGSGEKLFF. For the CDR3, the DNA is TGTGCCAGCAGCTTAAGGGGGAGTGGAGAAAAACTGTTTTTT.

The V call is TRBV30, the J call TRBJ1-2; D ambiguous. Germline V gene sequence: CDR1 GTSNPN, CDR2 SVGIG (reference sequence). This CDR3 is 12 amino acids long. V lost 2 bases to trimming and J lost 4 bases, with 8 bases between them. The DNA for the CDR3 is TGTGCCTGGAGTACCGAGGGCTATGGCTACACCTTC. Amino acid sequence: CAWSTEGYGYTF.

The J gene is TRBJ2-7, the V gene TRBV6-2 or TRBV6-3; D is unresolved. The germline V gene has CDR1 MNHEY and CDR2 SVGEGT. The CDR3 is made up of 12 amino acids. V shed 5 bases and J shed 7 bases, with 12 bases lying between them. The CDR3: CASSKILGEQYV. CDR3 DNA: TGTGCCAGCAGTAAAATCCTCGGGGAGCAGTACGTC.

This chain connects TRBV27 to TRBJ2-1; D ambiguous. Germline V gene lookup returns CDR1 MNHEY and CDR2 SMNVEV (reference sequence). V was clipped by 2 bases and J by 3 bases, with 8 bases between them. The CDR3 is 14 residues long. CDR3 coding DNA: TGTGCCAGCAGTTTACTTCAGGACTACAATGAGCAGTTCTTC. The encoded protein is CASSLLQDYNEQFF.

V is TRBV28 and J is TRBJ1-3; 7 nucleotides match TRBD1. The CDR3 is made up of 14 amino acids. Trimming removed 6 bases from V and 6 bases from J; junction bases left unmatched: 8. CDR1 MDHEN and CDR2 SYDVKM come from the germline V gene. CDR3 amino acids: CASRIQGVVNTIYF. CDR3 nucleotides: TGTGCCAGCAGAATTCAGGGGGTTGTAAACACCATATATTTT.

This clone appeared once. V and J are TRBV27 and TRBJ1-2; 7 nucleotides line up with TRBD1. The CDR3 is 14 residues long. The trim removed 2 bases at V and 4 bases at J, leaving 4 bases unmatched. CDR1 MNHEY and CDR2 SMNVEV come from the germline V gene (reference sequence). The CDR3 sequence: CASSLRTGLYGYTF. DNA of the CDR3: TGTGCCAGCAGTTTAAGGACAGGACTCTATGGCTACACCTTC.

The V gene is TRBV5-1, the J gene TRBJ2-7; 13 bases line up with TRBD2. Germline V gives CDR1 SGHRS, CDR2 YFSETQ. With V trimmed by 0 bases and J by 0 bases, 3 bases remained unmatched. The CDR3 covers 17 residues. The CDR3 sequence is CASSLAGTSGISYEQYF. As DNA, the CDR3 is TGCGCCAGCAGCTTGGCTGGGACTAGCGGGATCTCCTACGAGCAGTACTTC.

This chain joins TRBV2 and TRBJ2-5, with D maybe TRBD2 (7 bases). The germline V gene encodes CDR1 SNHLY and CDR2 FYNNEI. The germline V and J ends were trimmed by 7 bases and 4 bases, with 16 bases remaining between them. The CDR3 spans 14 residues. CDR3 region: CASKGGGFAETQYF. CDR3 nucleotides: TGTGCCAGCAAGGGGGGGGGCTTTGCAGAGACCCAGTACTTC.

The rearrangement uses TRBV18 and TRBJ1-5, with 9 nucleotides matching TRBD1. Germline values: CDR1 KGHSH, CDR2 LQKENI. Trimming cost V 5 bases and J 6 bases; bases outside gene matches: 5. The CDR3 runs to 14 residues. The CDR3 coding sequence is TGTGCCAGCTCAGCACAGGGGGCGTTTCAGCCCCAGCATTTT. Its protein product is CASSAQGAFQPQHF.

This rearrangement joins TRBV25-1 to TRBJ1-2; weak D call: TRBD1 (5 bases). The CDR3 consists of 15 residues. Trimming pared 4 bases from V and 2 bases from J, leaving 14 bases between. Germline CDR1 is MGHDK and CDR2 is SYGVNS. In DNA form, the CDR3 reads TGTGCCAGCAGTGCCGGGGGGGTAGGGAACTATGGCTACACCTTC. Encoded protein: CASSAGGVGNYGYTF.